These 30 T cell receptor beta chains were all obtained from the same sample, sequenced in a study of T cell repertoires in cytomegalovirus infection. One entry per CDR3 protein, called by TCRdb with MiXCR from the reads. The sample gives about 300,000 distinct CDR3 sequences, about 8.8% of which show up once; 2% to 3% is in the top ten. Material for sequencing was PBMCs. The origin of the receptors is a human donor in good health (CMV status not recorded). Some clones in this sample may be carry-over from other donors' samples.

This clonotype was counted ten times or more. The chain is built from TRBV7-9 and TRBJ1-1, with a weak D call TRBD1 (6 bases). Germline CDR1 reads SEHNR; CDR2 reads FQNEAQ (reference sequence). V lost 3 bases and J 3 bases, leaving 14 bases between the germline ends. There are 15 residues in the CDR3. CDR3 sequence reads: CASSLGGGAHTEAFF. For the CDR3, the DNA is TGTGCCAGCAGCTTGGGCGGGGGCGCACACACTGAAGCTTTCTTT.

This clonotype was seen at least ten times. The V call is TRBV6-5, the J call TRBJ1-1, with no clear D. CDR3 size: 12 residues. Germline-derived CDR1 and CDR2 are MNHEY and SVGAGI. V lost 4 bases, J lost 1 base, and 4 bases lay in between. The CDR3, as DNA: TGTGCCAGCAGTTGGCGGAACACTGAAGCTTTCTTT. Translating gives CASSWRNTEAFF.

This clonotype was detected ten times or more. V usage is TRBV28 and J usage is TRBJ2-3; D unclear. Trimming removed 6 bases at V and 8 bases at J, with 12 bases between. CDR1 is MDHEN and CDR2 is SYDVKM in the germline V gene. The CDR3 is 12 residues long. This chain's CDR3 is CASSPLLGTQYF. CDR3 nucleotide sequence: TGTGCCAGCAGCCCCTTACTGGGTACGCAGTATTTT.

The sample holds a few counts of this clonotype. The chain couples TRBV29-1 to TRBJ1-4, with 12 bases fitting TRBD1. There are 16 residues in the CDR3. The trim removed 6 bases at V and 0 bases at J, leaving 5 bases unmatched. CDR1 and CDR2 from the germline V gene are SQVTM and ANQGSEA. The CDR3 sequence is CSVAGTGGPTNEKLFF. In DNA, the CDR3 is TGCAGCGTGGCCGGGACAGGGGGCCCAACTAATGAAAAACTGTTTTTT.

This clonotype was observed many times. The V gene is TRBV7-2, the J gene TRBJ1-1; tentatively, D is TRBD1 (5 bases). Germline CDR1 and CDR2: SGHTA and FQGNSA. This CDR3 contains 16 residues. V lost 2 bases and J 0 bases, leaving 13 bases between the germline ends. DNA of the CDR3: TGTGCCAGCAGCTTAAGGCGGGGCAACATGAACACTGAAGCTTTCTTT. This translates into CASSLRRGNMNTEAFF.

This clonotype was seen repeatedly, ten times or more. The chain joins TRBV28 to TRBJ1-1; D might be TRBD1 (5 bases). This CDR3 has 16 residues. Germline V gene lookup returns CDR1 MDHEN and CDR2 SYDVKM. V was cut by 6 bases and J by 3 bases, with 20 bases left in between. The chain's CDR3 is CASRSMRGAKDTEAFF. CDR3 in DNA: TGTGCCAGCAGAAGTATGCGGGGCGCTAAGGACACTGAAGCTTTCTTT.

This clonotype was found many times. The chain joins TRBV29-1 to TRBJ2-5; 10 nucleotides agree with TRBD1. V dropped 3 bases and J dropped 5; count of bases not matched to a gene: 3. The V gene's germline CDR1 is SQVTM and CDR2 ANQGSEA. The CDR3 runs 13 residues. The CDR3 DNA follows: TGCAGCGTTGACGACAGGGGGCTGGAGACCCAGTACTTC. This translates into CSVDDRGLETQYF.

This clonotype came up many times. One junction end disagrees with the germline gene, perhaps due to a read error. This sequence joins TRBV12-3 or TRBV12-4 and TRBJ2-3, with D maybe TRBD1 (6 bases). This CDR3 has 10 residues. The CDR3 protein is CASSFRDILF. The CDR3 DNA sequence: TGTGCCAGCAGTTTCCGGGACATCCTTTTT.

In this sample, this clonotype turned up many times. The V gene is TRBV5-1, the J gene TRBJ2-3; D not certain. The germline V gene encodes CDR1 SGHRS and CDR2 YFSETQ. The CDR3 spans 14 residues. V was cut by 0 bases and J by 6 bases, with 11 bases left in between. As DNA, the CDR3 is TGCGCCAGCAGCTTGGAGCCGCCTTCGGATACGCAGTATTTT. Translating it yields CASSLEPPSDTQYF.

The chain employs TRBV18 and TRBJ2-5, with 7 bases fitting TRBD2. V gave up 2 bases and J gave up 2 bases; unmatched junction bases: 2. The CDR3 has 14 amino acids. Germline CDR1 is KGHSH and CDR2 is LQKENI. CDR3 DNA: TGTGCCAGCTCACCAGGACTAGTTCAAGAGACCCAGTACTTC. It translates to CASSPGLVQETQYF.

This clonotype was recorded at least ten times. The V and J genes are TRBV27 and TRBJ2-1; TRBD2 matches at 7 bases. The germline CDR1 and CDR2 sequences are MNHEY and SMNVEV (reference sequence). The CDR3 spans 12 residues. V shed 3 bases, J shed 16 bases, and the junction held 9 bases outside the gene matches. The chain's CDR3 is CASSLGGGPLFF. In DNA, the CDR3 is TGTGCCAGCAGTTTGGGGGGAGGGCCGTTATTCTTC.

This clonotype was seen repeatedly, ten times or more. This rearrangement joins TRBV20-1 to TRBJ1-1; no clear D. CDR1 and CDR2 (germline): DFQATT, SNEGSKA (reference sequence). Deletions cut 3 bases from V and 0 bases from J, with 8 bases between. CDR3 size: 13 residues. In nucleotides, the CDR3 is TGCAGTGCTAGCCAGACCATGAACACTGAAGCTTTCTTT. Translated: CSASQTMNTEAFF.

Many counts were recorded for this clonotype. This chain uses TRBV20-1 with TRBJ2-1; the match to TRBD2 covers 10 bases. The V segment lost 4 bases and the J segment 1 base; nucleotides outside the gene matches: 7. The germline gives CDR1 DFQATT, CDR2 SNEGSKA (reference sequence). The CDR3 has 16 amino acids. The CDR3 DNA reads TGCAGTGCTATGACTAGCGGGCTTGGATCCTACAATGAGCAGTTCTTC. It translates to CSAMTSGLGSYNEQFF.

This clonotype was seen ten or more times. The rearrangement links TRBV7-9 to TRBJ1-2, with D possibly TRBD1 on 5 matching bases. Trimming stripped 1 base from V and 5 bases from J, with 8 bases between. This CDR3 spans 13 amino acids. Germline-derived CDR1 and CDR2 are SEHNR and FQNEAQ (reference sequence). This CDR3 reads CASSLVGAYGYTF. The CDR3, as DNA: TGTGCCAGCAGCTTAGTTGGGGCGTATGGCTACACCTTC.

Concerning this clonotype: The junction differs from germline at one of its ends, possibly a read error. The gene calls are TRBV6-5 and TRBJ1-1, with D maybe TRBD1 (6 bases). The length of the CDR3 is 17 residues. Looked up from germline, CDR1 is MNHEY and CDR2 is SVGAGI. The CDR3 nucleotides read TGTGCCAGCAGTTTCTTGGGTTCCGGACAGATGAACACTGAATCTTTCTTT. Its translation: CASSFLGSGQMNTESFF.

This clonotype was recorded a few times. Here the CDR3 DNA reads TGTGCCAGCAGCCCCGGGACAGGGGCGCACGGCAAGCCCCAGCATTTT. It codes for CASSPGTGAHGKPQHF. The genes are TRBV5-5 and TRBJ1-5; 10 bases agree with TRBD1. Germline values: CDR1 SGHKS, CDR2 YYEKEE (reference sequence). The V and J ends lost 4 bases and 8 bases, in that order; junction bases with no gene match: 12. This CDR3 is 16 amino acids long.

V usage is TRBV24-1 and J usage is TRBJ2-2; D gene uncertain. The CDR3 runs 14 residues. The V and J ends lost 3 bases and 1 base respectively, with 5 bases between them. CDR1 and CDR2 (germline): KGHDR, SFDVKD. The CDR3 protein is CATSDPGNTGELFF. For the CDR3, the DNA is TGTGCCACCAGTGATCCAGGGAACACCGGGGAGCTGTTTTTT.

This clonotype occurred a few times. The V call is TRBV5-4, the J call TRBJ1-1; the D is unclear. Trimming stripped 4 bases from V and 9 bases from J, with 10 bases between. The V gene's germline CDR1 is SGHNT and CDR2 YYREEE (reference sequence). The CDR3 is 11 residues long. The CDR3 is CASSLGSQAFF. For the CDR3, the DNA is TGTGCCAGCAGCCTGGGTAGCCAAGCTTTCTTT.

The CDR3 DNA is TGTGCCAGCAGTGTAACCGGGACAAGCACAGATACGCAGTATTTT. Amino acids: CASSVTGTSTDTQYF. The chain carries TRBV2 and TRBJ2-3, with a possible D match to TRBD1 (6 bases). Germline assignment: CDR1 SNHLY and CDR2 FYNNEI. The CDR3 sequence is 15 residues long. Trimming cost V 4 bases and J 0 bases, with 11 bases left between them.

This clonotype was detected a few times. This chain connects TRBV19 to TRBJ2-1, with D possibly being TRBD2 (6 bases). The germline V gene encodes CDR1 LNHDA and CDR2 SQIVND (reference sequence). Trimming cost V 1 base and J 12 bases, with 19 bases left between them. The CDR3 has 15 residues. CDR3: CASSIGGDSLRGQFF. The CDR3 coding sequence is TGTGCCAGTAGTATAGGGGGGGACTCCTTAAGGGGGCAGTTCTTC.

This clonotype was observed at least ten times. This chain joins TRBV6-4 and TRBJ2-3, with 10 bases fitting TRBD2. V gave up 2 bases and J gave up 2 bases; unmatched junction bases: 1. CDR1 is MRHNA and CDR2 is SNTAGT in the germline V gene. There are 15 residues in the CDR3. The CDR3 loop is CASSDSGGATDTQYF. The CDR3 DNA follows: TGTGCCAGCAGTGACAGCGGGGGGGCCACAGATACGCAGTATTTT.

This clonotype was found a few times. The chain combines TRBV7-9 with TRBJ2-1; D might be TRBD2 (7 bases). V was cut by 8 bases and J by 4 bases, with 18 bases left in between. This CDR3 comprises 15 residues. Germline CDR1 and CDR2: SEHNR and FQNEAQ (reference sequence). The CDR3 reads CASRQEGRGYNEQFF. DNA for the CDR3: TGTGCCAGCCGACAGGAGGGGCGGGGGTACAATGAGCAGTTCTTC.

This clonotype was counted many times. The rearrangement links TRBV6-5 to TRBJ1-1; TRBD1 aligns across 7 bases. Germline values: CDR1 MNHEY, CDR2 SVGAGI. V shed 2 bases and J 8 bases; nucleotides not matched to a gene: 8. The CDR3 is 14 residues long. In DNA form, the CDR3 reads TGTGCCAGCAGTTACCAGACAGGGTCCTCGGAAGCTTTCTTT. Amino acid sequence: CASSYQTGSSEAFF.

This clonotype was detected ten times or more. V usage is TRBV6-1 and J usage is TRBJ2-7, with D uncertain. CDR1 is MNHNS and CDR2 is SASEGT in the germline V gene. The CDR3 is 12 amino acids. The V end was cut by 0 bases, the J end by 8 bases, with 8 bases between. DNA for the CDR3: TGTGCCAGCAGTGAAGCAGGGCGCCAGCAGTACTTC. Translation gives CASSEAGRQQYF.

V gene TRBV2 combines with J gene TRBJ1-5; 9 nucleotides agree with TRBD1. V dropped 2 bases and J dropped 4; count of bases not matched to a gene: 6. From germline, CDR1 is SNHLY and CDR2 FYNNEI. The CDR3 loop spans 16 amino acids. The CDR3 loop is CASSESPGQGNQPQHF. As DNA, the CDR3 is TGTGCCAGCAGTGAATCTCCCGGACAGGGGAATCAGCCCCAGCATTTT.

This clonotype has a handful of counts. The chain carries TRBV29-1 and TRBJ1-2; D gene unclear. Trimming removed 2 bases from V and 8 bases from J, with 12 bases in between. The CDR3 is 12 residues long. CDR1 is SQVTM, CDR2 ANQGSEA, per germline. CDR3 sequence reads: CSVEFQYEGYTF. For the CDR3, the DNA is TGCAGCGTTGAATTCCAGTATGAGGGCTACACCTTC.

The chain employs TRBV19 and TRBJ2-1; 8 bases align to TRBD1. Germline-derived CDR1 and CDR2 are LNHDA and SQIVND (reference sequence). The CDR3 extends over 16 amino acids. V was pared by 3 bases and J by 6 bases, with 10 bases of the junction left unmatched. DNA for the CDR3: TGTGCCAGTAGTATCCAACGGACAGGGCTTAGCAATGAGCAGTTCTTC. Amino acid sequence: CASSIQRTGLSNEQFF.

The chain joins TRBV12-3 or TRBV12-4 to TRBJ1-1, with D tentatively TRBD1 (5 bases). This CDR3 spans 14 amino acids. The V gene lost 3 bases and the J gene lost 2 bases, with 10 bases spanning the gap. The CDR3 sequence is CASSFRDSNTEAFF. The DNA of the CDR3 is TGTGCCAGCAGTTTTCGGGACTCAAACACTGAAGCTTTCTTT.

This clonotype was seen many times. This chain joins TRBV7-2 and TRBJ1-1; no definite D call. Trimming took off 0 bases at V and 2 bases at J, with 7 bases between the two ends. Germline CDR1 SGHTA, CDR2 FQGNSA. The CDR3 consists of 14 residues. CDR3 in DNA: TGTGCCAGCAGCTTAGCGATGCCAAACACTGAAGCTTTCTTT. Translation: CASSLAMPNTEAFF. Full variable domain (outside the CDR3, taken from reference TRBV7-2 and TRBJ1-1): GAGVSQSPSNKVTEKGKDVELRCDPISGHTALYWYRQSLGQGLEFLIYFQGNSAPDKSGLPSDRFSAERTGGSVSTLTIQRTQQEDSAVYLCASSLAMPNTEAFFGQGTRLTVV.

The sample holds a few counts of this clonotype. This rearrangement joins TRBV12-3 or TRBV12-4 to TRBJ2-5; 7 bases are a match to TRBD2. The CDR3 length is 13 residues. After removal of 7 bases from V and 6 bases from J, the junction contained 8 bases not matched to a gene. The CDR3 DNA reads TGTGCCAGCACCCTGGGAGGGATACAGACCCAGTACTTC. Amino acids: CASTLGGIQTQYF.